This T cell receptor (beta chain) appears in the sequencing data of a study of blood T cell repertoires in COVID-19 (dated by TCRdb to 2018 to 2020). At the level of the whole study: Samples from collaborators originated in the United States, Italy and Spain and spanned both the acute and convalescent phases of COVID-19. The material from the prospective study consisted of cDNA or gDNA derived from T cells, B-cell-depleted T cells, or PBMCs. Samples came from the ongoing ImmuneRACE study (first 160 participants) plus 1,254 subjects from 6 global collaborators. Where HLA class I and class II types were available, the types were taken from metadata supplied by the sample provider, not from assay-based typing. The repertoires were released in a freely available public database meant as a resource for research on the immune response to SARS-CoV-2. Subjects who had been exposed to COVID-19, were actively infected with it, or had recovered from it provided the deeply sampled blood TCRbeta repertoires that made up the dataset. Sample metadata almost always included a de-identified subject ID, COVID-19 status, age in years and sex. Broader findings and caveats from the paper: The amount of clinical and demographic metadata varied by source and participant and was provided uncurated.

In the prospective study, participants were about 18 to 95 years old, resided in approximately 25 geographic areas of the United States, and were enrolled through a virtual design. In the prospective study, cohorts were assigned on the basis of participant-reported clinical history obtained from a screening survey and a study questionnaire. Exposed participants had been in contact, within 2 weeks of entering the study, with a person who had a PCR-confirmed or clinician-diagnosed case of COVID-19. Mobile phlebotomists in the prospective study collected whole blood, serum and a nasopharyngeal or oropharyngeal swab from every participant. Over an approximately two-month period, participants in the prospective study had the option of providing additional blood draws and questionnaires. Before DNA extraction, prospective study blood samples were shipped either frozen or at room temperature. V is trimmed back by 8 bases and J by 0 bases, and the junction contains 6 bases that no gene match accounts for. The CDR3 runs 15 amino acids, cysteine and phenylalanine included. Left in the record is the CDR3 DNA by itself, 45 bases read in frame from the first base. CDR1 and CDR2, per the germline V gene (reference sequence), are SEHNR and FQNEAQ.

TCRbeta CDR3 regions were amplified from genomic DNA by means of the immunoSEQ Assay, a bias-controlled multiplex PCR. On the study's bioinformatics: The number of nucleated cells in each sample was estimated by amplification of reference gene primers within the assay. To quantify the absolute abundance of each unique TCRbeta CDR3 rearrangement, sequence reads were collapsed and filtered. For each sample, productive Simpson clonality was calculated by taking the square root of Simpson's diversity index across productive rearrangements. This immuneACCESS table, as held by TCRdb, lists in-frame sequences with V and J called but not all clones. Of the missing ones, under half trace to an unresolved V gene in checked studies; the others have no known cause. V, J and clone size were drawn from that table, and D and trimming were deduced from the DNA. Across this sample there are more than 250,000 clones, with roughly 85% seen only once. About 5% of the sample is in the top ten clones.

Notes on this clone: This receptor's antigen is unknown. Per-base quality was not reported, and no clone a single base away is much larger than it.

The sample consisted of PBMCs or T cells enriched from blood (not recorded which). The clonotype was recovered from a man aged 40-49 years who had been exposed to COVID-19. The chain uses TRBV7-9 and TRBJ2-3, with 9 bases matching TRBD1. The nucleotide sequence is given as TGTGCCAGCCAGGGGGACAGGGTGAGCACAGATACGCAGTATTTT. Translated, this gives CASQGDRVSTDTQYF.